The present entry profiles one TCR beta chain with its context. Its antigen is currently unknown. The same CDR3 is also encoded by other DNA sequences in this sample. This sample stems from a study of shared clonotypes between healthy human individuals. The V and J ends lost 2 bases and 4 bases respectively, with 20 bases between them. Germline CDR1 is SGHTA and CDR2 is FQGNSA. The CDR3 covers 18 residues. Findings and caveats of the study: Clonotype sharing among donors was thought likely to change with sequencing depth.

Every unsorted PBMC PCR replicate was loaded with about 300 ng DNA, roughly 30,000 T cell genomes. Study processing details: Junction-only immunoSEQ sequences carried no quality scores, so filtering differed. TCRdb's copy holds only in-frame clones and misses some; the assay was immunoSEQ multiplex PCR. V and J calls and clone size are as listed in that table; D and trimming were resolved from the DNA. The sample lists approximately 480,000 clones, around 79% occurring once. When samples were unsorted, tens of millions of PBMCs were used for genomic DNA. V and J are TRBV7-2 and TRBJ1-4; D might be TRBD1 (6 bases). The sample taken for sequencing was PBMCs. The TCR originated in a woman aged 40-49 years in good health. Some clones in this sample may be carry-over from other donors' samples. CDR3 sequence: CASSLIKPGGGGNEKLFF. DNA for the CDR3: TGTGCCAGCAGCTTAATCAAACCCGGGGGCGGGGGTAATGAAAAACTGTTTTTT.